This TCR beta chain emerged from a study of siplizumab effects on memory and regulatory T cells. CDR1 is MGHDK, CDR2 SYGVNS, per germline. The CDR3 consists of 13 residues. Trimming cost V 2 bases and J 11 bases; bases outside gene matches: 7. Each sample contributed 96,000 or so TCR templates to the assay. TCRdb's table, derived via immunoSEQ multiplex PCR, lists solely in-frame clones and lacks some. The sample has roughly 100,000 clones, nearly 95% seen once; the top ten hold approximately 0.62%. The rearrangement links TRBV25-1 to TRBJ1-1; 8 bases are shared with TRBD1. The TCR sequence derives from a human donor in good health. The sequencing sample was made of Tregs sorted from blood. CDR3 region: CASSERQGSPAFF. For the CDR3, the DNA is TGTGCCAGCAGTGAACGACAGGGGTCACCGGCTTTCTTT.